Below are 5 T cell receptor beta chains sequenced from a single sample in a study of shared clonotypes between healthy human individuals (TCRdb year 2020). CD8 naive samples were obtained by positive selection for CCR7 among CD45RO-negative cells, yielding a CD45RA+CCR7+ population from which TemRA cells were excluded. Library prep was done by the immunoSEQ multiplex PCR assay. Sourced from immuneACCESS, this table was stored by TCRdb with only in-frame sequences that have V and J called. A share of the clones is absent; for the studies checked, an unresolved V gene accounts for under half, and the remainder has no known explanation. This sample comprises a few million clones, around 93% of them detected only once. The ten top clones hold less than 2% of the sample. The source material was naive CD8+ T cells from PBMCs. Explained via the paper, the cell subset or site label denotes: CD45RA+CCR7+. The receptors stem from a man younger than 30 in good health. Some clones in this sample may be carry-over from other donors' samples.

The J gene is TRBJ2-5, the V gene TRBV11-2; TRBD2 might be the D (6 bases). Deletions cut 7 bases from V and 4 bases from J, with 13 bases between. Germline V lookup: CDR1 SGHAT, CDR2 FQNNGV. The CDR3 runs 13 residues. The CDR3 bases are TGTGCCAGCAACCGGAGGGTCTCAGAGACCCAGTACTTC. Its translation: CASNRRVSETQYF.

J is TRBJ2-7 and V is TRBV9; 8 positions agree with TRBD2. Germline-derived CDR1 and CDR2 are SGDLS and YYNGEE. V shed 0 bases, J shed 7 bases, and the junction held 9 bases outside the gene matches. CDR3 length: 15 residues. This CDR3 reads CASSVGGTRIEEQYF. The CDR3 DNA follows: TGTGCCAGCAGCGTAGGGGGGACTAGAATCGAAGAGCAGTACTTC.

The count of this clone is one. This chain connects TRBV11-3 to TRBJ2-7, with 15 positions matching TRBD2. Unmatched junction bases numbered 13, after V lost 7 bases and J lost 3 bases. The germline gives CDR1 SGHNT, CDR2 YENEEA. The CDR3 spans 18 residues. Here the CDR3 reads CASTLGLAGGTNFYEQYF. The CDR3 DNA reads TGTGCCAGCACTTTGGGACTAGCGGGAGGCACGAATTTCTACGAGCAGTACTTC.

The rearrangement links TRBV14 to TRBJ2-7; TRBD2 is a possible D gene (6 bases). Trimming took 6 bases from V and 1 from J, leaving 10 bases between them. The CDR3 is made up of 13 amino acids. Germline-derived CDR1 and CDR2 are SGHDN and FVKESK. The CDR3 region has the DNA TGTGCCAGCAGGGGACTTGATTCCTACGAGCAGTACTTC. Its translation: CASRGLDSYEQYF.

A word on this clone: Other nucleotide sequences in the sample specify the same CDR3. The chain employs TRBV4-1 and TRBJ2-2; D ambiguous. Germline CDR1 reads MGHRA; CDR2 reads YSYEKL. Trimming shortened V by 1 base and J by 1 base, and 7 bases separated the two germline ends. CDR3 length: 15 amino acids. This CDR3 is CASSQGPGNTGELFF. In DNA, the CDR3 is TGCGCCAGCAGCCAAGGGCCCGGGAACACCGGGGAGCTGTTTTTT.